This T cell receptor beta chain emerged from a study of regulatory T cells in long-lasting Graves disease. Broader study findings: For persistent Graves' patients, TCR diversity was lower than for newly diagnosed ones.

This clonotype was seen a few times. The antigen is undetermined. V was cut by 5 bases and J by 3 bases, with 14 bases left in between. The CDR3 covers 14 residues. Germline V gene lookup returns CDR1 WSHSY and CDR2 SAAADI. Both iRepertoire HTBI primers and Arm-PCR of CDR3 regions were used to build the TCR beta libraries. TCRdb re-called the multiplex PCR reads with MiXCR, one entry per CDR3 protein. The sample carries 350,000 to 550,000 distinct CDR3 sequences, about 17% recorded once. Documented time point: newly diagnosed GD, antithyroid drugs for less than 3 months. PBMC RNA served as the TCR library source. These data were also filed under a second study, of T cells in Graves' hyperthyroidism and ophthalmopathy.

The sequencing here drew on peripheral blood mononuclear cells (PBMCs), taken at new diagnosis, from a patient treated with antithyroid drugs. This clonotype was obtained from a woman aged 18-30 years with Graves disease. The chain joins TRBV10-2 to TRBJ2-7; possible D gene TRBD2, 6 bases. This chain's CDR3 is CASSKRDGSYEQYF. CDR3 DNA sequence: TGCGCCAGCAGTAAAAGAGACGGGAGCTACGAGCAGTACTTC.